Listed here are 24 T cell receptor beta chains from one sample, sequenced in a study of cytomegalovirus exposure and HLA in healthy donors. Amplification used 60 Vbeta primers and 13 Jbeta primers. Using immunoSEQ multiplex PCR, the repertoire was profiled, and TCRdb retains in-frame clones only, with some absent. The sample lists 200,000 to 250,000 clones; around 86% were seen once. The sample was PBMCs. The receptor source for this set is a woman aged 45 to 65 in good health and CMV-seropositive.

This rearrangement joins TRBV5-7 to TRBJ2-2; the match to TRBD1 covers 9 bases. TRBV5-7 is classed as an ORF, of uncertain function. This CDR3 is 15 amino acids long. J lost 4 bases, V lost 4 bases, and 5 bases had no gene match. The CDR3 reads CASSLRQGGTGELFF. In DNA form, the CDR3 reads TGTGCCAGCAGCCTGAGACAGGGGGGCACCGGGGAGCTGTTTTTT.

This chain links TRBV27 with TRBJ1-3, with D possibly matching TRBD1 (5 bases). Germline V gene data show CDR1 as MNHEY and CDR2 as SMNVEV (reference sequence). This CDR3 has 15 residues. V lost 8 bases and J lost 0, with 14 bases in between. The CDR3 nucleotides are TGTGCCAGCGTCGGGCAGGGCAACTCTGGAAACACCATATATTTT. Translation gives CASVGQGNSGNTIYF.

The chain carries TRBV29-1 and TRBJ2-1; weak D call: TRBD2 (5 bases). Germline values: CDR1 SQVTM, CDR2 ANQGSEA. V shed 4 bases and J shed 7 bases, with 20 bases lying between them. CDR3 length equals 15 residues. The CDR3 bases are TGCAGCGTTGGGCCCCTAGCAGCGTTCCAAAATGAGCAGTTCTTC. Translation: CSVGPLAAFQNEQFF.

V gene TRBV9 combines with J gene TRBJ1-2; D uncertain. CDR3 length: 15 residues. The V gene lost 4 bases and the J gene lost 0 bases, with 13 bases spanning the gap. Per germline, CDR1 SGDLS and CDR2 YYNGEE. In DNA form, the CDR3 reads TGTGCCAGCAGCACCCAGGATTTAGCTAACTATGGCTACACCTTC. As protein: CASSTQDLANYGYTF.

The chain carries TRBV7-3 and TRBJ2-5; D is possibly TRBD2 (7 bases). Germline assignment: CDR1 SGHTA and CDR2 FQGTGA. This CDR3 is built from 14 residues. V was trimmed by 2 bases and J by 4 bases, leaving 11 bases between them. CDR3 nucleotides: TGTGCCAGCAGCTTATCCGGGGGGCGAGAGACCCAGTACTTC. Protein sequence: CASSLSGGRETQYF. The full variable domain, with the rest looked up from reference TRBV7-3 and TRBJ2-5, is GAGVSQTPSNKVTEKGKYVELRCDPISGHTALYWYRQSLGQGPEFLIYFQGTGAADDSGLPNDRFFAVRPEGSVSTLKIQRTERGDSAVYLCASSLSGGRETQYFGPGTRLLVL.

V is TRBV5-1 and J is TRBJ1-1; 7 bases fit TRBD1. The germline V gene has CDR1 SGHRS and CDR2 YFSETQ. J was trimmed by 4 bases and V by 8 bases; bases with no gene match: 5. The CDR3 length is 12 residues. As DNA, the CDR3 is TGCGCCAGGGAAACAGGGGCCACTGAAGCTTTCTTT. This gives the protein CARETGATEAFF. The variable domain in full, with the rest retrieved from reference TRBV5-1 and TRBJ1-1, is KAGVTQTPRYLIKTRGQQVTLSCSPISGHRSVSWYQQTPGQGLQFLFEYFSETQRNKGNFPGRFSGRQFSNSRSEMNVSTLELGDSALYLCARETGATEAFFGQGTRLTVV.

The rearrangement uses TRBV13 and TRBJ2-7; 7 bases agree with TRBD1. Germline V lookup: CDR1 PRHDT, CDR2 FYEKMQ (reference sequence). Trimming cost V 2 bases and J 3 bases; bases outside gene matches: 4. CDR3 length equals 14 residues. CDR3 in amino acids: CASSLRGQLYEQYF. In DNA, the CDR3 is TGTGCCAGCAGCTTAAGGGGGCAGCTCTACGAGCAGTACTTC.

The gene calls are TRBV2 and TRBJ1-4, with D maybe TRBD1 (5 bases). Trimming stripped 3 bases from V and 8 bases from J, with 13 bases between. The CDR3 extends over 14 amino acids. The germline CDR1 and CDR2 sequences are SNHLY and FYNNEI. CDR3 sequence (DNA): TGTGCCAGCAGTGACAGGGCTCTCAGGGAAAAACTGTTTTTT. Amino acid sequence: CASSDRALREKLFF.

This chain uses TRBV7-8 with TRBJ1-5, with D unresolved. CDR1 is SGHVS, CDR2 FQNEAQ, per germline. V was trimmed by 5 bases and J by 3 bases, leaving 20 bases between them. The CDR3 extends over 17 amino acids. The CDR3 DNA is TGTGCCAGCAGCCTAGAATCCTGGTTGGAGGCCAATCAGCCCCAGCATTTT. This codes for CASSLESWLEANQPQHF.

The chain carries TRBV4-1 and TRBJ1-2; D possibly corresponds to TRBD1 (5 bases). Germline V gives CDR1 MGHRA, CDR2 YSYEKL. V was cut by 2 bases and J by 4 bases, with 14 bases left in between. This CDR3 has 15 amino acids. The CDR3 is CASSQTPTALYGYTF. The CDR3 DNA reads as TGCGCCAGCAGCCAAACCCCGACAGCCCTCTATGGCTACACCTTC.

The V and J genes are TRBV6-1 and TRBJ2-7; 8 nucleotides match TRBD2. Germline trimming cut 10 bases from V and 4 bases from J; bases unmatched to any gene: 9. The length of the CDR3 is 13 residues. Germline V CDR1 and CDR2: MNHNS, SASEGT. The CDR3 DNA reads TGTGCCACTGTCCAAGCGGGGGTTTACGAGCAGTACTTC. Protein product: CATVQAGVYEQYF.

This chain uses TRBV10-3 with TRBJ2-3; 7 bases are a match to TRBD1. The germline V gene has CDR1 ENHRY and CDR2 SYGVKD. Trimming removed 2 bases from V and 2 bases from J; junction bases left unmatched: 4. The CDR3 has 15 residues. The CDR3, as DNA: TGTGCCATCAGTGAGCGGGGACAGACCACAGATACGCAGTATTTT. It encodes CAISERGQTTDTQYF.

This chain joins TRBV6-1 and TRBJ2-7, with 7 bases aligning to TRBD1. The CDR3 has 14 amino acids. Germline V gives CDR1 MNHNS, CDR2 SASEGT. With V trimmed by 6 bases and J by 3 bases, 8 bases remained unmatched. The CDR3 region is CASRKNRDSYEQYF. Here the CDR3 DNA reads TGTGCCAGCAGGAAGAACCGGGACAGCTACGAGCAGTACTTC.

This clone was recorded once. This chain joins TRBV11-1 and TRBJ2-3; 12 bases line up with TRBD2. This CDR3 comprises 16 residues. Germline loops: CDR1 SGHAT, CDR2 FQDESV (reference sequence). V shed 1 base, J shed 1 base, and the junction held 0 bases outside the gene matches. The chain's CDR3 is CASSLGLAGGTDTQYF. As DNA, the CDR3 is TGTGCCAGCAGCTTAGGACTAGCGGGGGGCACAGATACGCAGTATTTT. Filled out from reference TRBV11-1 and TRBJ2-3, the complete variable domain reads EAEVAQSPRYKITEKSQAVAFWCDPISGHATLYWYRQILGQGPELLVQFQDESVVDDSQLPKDRFSAERLKGVDSTLKIQPAELGDSAMYLCASSLGLAGGTDTQYFGPGTRLTVL.

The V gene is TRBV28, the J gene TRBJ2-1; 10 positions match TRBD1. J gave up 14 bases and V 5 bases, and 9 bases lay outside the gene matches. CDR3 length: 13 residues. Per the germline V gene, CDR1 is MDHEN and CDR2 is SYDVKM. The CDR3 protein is CASSPGTGVKKFF. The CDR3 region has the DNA TGTGCCAGCAGTCCCGGGACAGGGGTTAAGAAGTTCTTC.

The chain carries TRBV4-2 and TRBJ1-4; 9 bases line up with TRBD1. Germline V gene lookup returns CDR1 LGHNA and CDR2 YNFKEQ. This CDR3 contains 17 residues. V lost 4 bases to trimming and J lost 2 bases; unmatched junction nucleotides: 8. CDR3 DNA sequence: TGTGCCAGCAGCCCTGAACAGGGGGCGCTGACTAATGAAAAACTGTTTTTT. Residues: CASSPEQGALTNEKLFF.

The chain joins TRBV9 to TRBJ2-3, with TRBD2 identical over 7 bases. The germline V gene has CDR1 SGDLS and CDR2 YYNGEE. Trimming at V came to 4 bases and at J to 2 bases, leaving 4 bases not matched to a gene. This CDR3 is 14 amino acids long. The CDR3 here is CASSPRDYTDTQYF. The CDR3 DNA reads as TGTGCCAGCAGCCCCCGGGACTACACAGATACGCAGTATTTT. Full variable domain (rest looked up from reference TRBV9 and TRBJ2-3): DSGVTQTPKHLITATGQRVTLRCSPRSGDLSVYWYQQSLDQGLQFLIQYYNGEERAKGNILERFSAQQFPDLHSELNLSSLELGDSALYFCASSPRDYTDTQYFGPGTRLTVL.

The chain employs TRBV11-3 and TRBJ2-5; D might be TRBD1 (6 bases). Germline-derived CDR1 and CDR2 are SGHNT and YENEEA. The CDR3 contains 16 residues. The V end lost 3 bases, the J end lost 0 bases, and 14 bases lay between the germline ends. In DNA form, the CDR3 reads TGTGCCAGCAGCTTGGGTCCTAGGGGGTACCAAGAGACCCAGTACTTC. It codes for CASSLGPRGYQETQYF.

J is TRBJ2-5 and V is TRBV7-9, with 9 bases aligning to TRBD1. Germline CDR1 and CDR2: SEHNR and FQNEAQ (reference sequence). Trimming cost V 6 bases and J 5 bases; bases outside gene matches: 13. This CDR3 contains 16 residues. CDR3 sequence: CASRPNRGPSFETQYF. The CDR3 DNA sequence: TGTGCCAGCAGGCCTAACAGGGGGCCTTCATTCGAGACCCAGTACTTC. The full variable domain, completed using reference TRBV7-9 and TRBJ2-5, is DTGVSQNPRHKITKRGQNVTFRCDPISEHNRLYWYRQTLGQGPEFLTYFQNEAQLEKSRLLSDRFSAERPKGSFSTLEIQRTEQGDSAMYLCASRPNRGPSFETQYFGPGTRLLVL.

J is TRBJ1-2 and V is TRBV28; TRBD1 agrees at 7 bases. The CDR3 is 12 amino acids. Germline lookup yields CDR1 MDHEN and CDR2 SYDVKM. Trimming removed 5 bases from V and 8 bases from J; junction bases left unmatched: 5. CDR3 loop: CASSLRDRGYTF. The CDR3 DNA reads TGTGCCAGCAGTCTCCGGGACAGAGGCTACACCTTC.

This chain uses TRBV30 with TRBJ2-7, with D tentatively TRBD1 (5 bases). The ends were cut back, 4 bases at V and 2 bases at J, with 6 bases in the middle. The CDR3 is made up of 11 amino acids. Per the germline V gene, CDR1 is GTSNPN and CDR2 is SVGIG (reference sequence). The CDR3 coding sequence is TGTGCCTGGACAGGGACCTACGAGCAGTACTTC. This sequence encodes CAWTGTYEQYF.

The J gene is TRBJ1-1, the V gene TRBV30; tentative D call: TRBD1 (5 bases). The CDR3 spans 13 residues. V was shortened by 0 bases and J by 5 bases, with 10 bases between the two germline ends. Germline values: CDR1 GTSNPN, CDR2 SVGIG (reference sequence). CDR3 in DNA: TGTGCCTGGAGTGTACACGGGGGAACTGAAGCTTTCTTT. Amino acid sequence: CAWSVHGGTEAFF.

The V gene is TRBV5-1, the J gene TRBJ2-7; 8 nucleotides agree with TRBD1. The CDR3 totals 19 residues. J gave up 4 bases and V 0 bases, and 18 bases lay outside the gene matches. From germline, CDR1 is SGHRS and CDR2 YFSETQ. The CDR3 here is CASSLERGSGTGIGYEQYF. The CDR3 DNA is TGCGCCAGCAGCTTGGAAAGGGGATCCGGGACAGGAATCGGATACGAGCAGTACTTC.

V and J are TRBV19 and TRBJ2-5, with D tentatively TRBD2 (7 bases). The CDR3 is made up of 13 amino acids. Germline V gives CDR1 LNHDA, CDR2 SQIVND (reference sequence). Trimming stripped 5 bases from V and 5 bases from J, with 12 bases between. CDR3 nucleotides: TGTGCCAGTAGTCGGGGGGCGGATGAGACCCAGTACTTC. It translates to CASSRGADETQYF.